This entry lists 19 T cell receptor beta chains sequenced from one sample in a study of OX40 agonist ivuxolimab in advanced cancers. The table came from immunoSEQ multiplex PCR; TCRdb's copy has only in-frame clones and leaves some out. The sample yields 25,000 to 30,000 clones, 70% to 90% seen once. Sequenced material: CD4+ or CD8+ T cells sorted from blood, taken in a trial of the OX40 agonist ivuxolimab. All receptors come from an adult with an advanced solid tumor such as melanoma, head and neck, liver or kidney cancer.

The chain combines TRBV27 with TRBJ2-7; 8 nucleotides line up with TRBD2. After removal of 6 bases from V and 7 bases from J, the junction contained 5 bases not matched to a gene. This CDR3 is 12 amino acids long. Germline lookup yields CDR1 MNHEY and CDR2 SMNVEV (reference sequence). CDR3 nucleotides: TGTGCCAGCAGCGGGGGGGAGGAGGAGCAGTACTTC. Amino acids: CASSGGEEEQYF.

Turning to this clone: In the same sample, other DNA sequences code for this CDR3. This chain links TRBV6-5 with TRBJ2-7; 8 bases align to TRBD1. The CDR3 contains 14 residues. In germline, CDR1 is MNHEY, CDR2 SVGAGI. Trimming removed 2 bases from V and 3 bases from J; junction bases left unmatched: 3. The chain's CDR3 is CASSYGQGSYEQYF. CDR3 nucleotides: TGTGCCAGCAGTTACGGACAGGGTAGCTACGAGCAGTACTTC.

The chain links TRBV4-1 to TRBJ2-7, with D possibly being TRBD2 (5 bases). V was trimmed by 3 bases and J by 2 bases, leaving 8 bases between them. Germline loops: CDR1 MGHRA, CDR2 YSYEKL. This CDR3 is 13 amino acids long. The CDR3 loop is CASSHLGAYEQYF. In DNA form, the CDR3 reads TGCGCCAGCAGCCACCTCGGGGCCTACGAGCAGTACTTC.

V gene TRBV19 combines with J gene TRBJ1-5; 7 bases are shared with TRBD1. The CDR3 totals 16 residues. Losses at the gene ends were 8 bases for V and 7 bases for J; bases not matched to a gene: 17. Per the germline V gene, CDR1 is LNHDA and CDR2 is SQIVND (reference sequence). In DNA, the CDR3 is TGTGCCAGTGCGCCTTGGGGACAGACTCCATGGCAGCCCCAGCATTTT. This gives the protein CASAPWGQTPWQPQHF.

This chain connects TRBV5-4 to TRBJ2-7, with D tentatively TRBD2 (5 bases). Germline values: CDR1 SGHNT, CDR2 YYREEE (reference sequence). The CDR3 is made up of 16 amino acids. V shed 2 bases and J shed 3 bases, with 18 bases lying between them. The CDR3 sequence is CASSFIGGGQYYEQYF. The DNA of the CDR3 is TGTGCCAGCAGCTTTATTGGCGGCGGGCAGTACTACGAGCAGTACTTC.

The chain uses TRBV7-6 and TRBJ1-1, with D perhaps matching TRBD1 (6 bases). Germline V gene lookup returns CDR1 SGHVS and CDR2 FNYEAQ. V shed 1 base and J shed 5 bases, with 14 bases lying between them. This CDR3 has 15 amino acids. This CDR3 is CASSLGTALGTEAFF. Written as DNA, the CDR3 is TGTGCCAGCAGCTTAGGGACAGCTCTGGGGACTGAAGCTTTCTTT.

This clone was observed once. The chain recombines TRBV9 with TRBJ2-1; 8 bases fit TRBD2. CDR1 and CDR2 from the germline V gene are SGDLS and YYNGEE. This CDR3 comprises 16 residues. V lost 4 bases, J lost 4 bases, and 10 bases stayed unmatched. CDR3 amino acids: CASSPTTSGNYNEQFF. CDR3 nucleotides: TGTGCCAGCAGCCCTACCACTAGCGGCAATTACAATGAGCAGTTCTTC. Full variable domain (missing parts from reference TRBV9 and TRBJ2-1): DSGVTQTPKHLITATGQRVTLRCSPRSGDLSVYWYQQSLDQGLQFLIQYYNGEERAKGNILERFSAQQFPDLHSELNLSSLELGDSALYFCASSPTTSGNYNEQFFGPGTRLTVL.

The V gene is TRBV7-9, the J gene TRBJ2-5; possible D gene TRBD1, 5 bases. The germline V gene has CDR1 SEHNR and CDR2 FQNEAQ (reference sequence). The germline V and J ends were trimmed by 2 bases and 3 bases, with 13 bases remaining between them. The CDR3 totals 15 residues. The CDR3 is CASSLPRTTEETQYF. The CDR3 DNA reads TGTGCCAGCAGCTTACCCCGGACAACTGAAGAGACCCAGTACTTC.

This clone appeared a single time. The rearrangement links TRBV27 to TRBJ1-5; D call uncertain. The CDR3 has 16 amino acids. V was cut by 0 bases and J by 2 bases, with 11 bases left in between. The germline V gene has CDR1 MNHEY and CDR2 SMNVEV (reference sequence). CDR3 coding DNA: TGTGCCAGCAGTTTATCGTCCCGGTGGGGCAATCAGCCCCAGCATTTT. Translated: CASSLSSRWGNQPQHF.

This clone was detected once. The chain links TRBV6-5 to TRBJ1-1; D gene ambiguous. Germline V gives CDR1 MNHEY, CDR2 SVGAGI. Trimming removed 0 bases from V and 1 base from J, with 0 bases in between. The CDR3 spans 12 residues. CDR3 in amino acids: CASSYSNTEAFF. The CDR3 nucleotides read TGTGCCAGCAGTTACTCGAACACTGAAGCTTTCTTT.

This clone came up a few times. This chain connects TRBV9 to TRBJ2-3, with 7 bases matching TRBD2. In germline, CDR1 is SGDLS, CDR2 YYNGEE. V shed 4 bases and J 2 bases; nucleotides not matched to a gene: 7. The CDR3 has 15 amino acids. The DNA of the CDR3 is TGTGCCAGCAGCTTCTCAGCGGGATACACAGATACGCAGTATTTT. Protein sequence: CASSFSAGYTDTQYF.

The rearrangement uses TRBV6-1 and TRBJ2-7; 7 nucleotides line up with TRBD1. The CDR3 spans 14 residues. The germline CDR1 and CDR2 sequences are MNHNS and SASEGT. Trimming took 2 bases from V and 5 from J; bases not matched to a gene: 6. This chain's CDR3 is CASSEPIGGHEQYF. CDR3 in DNA: TGTGCCAGCAGTGAACCGATAGGGGGCCACGAGCAGTACTTC.

V usage is TRBV7-9 and J usage is TRBJ1-6; D is undetermined. Germline CDR1 SEHNR, CDR2 FQNEAQ (reference sequence). This CDR3 has 17 amino acids. Trimming shortened V by 5 bases and J by 3 bases, and 17 bases separated the two germline ends. This chain's CDR3 is CASSTTAPSHYNSPLHF. The CDR3 region has the DNA TGTGCCAGCAGCACAACCGCCCCGAGCCACTATAATTCACCCCTCCACTTT.

V gene TRBV27 combines with J gene TRBJ2-3; D is unresolved. Germline V gives CDR1 MNHEY, CDR2 SMNVEV (reference sequence). This CDR3 is 16 amino acids long. V lost 6 bases and J lost 4, with 20 bases in between. CDR3: CASSPYLQPRADTQYF. The CDR3 DNA is TGTGCCAGCAGCCCCTACCTCCAGCCCCGAGCAGATACGCAGTATTTT.

This chain connects TRBV9 to TRBJ2-3, with a tentative D call TRBD2 (5 bases). Germline values: CDR1 SGDLS, CDR2 YYNGEE. Trimming pared 3 bases from V and 5 bases from J, leaving 16 bases between. The CDR3 has 15 residues. DNA for the CDR3: TGTGCCAGCAGCGCCCCCCGGTCCGGGGTAGATACGCAGTATTTT. This encodes CASSAPRSGVDTQYF.

This clone was observed a single time. The chain uses TRBV6-5 and TRBJ2-1; D unresolved. The germline CDR1 and CDR2 sequences are MNHEY and SVGAGI. Trimming took 10 bases from V and 0 from J, leaving 10 bases between them. This CDR3 spans 13 amino acids. CDR3 region: CATQDASYNEQFF. CDR3 bases: TGTGCCACCCAGGACGCCTCCTACAATGAGCAGTTCTTC.

V usage is TRBV2 and J usage is TRBJ2-7; the D gene could be TRBD1 or TRBD2 (5 bases each). The ends were cut back, 7 bases at V and 0 bases at J, with 10 bases in the middle. The CDR3 is 13 residues long. Germline lookup yields CDR1 SNHLY and CDR2 FYNNEI. CDR3 sequence: CASKLGGSYEQYF. DNA of the CDR3: TGTGCCAGCAAGCTTGGGGGCTCCTACGAGCAGTACTTC. Looking up the rest from reference TRBV2 and TRBJ2-7 gives the full variable domain: EPEVTQTPSHQVTQMGQEVILRCVPISNHLYFYWYRQILGQKVEFLVSFYNNEISEKSEIFDDQFSVERPDGSNFTLKIRSTKLEDSAMYFCASKLGGSYEQYFGPGTRLTVT.

This chain uses TRBV6-5 with TRBJ2-5; D not certain. Germline CDR1 MNHEY, CDR2 SVGAGI. Trimming shortened V by 6 bases and J by 5 bases, and 13 bases separated the two germline ends. The CDR3 length is 13 residues. Written as DNA, the CDR3 is TGTGCCAGCAGCAGGCCGCCTACGGAGACCCAGTACTTC. This translates into CASSRPPTETQYF.

In this sample, this clone turned up once. The V call is TRBV6-1, the J call TRBJ1-5; D unclear. From germline, CDR1 is MNHNS and CDR2 SASEGT. The CDR3 runs 15 residues. Trimming pared 3 bases from V and 0 bases from J, leaving 9 bases between. The CDR3 protein is CASSDLHYSNQPQHF. In DNA, the CDR3 is TGTGCCAGCAGTGATTTACATTATAGCAATCAGCCCCAGCATTTT.